A selection of T cell receptor beta chains follows, all from one sample in a study of blood T cells in healthy people across ages. A single record per CDR3 protein comes from TCRdb applying MiXCR to the 5' RACE reads. The sample has approximately 1.5 million distinct CDR3 sequences, around 40% seen once. Sequenced material: blood. These receptor sequences come from a woman in her late teens or twenties in good health. Each CDR3 is given with its conserved first and last residue. The order of the fields is J gene, D gene, V gene, clone size, CDR3 protein, CDR3 DNA. The D gene is left open where the match is weak. Size is stated for part of the rows, as once, few or many counts, or as a class when the clone is expanded.

>TRBJ2-1|NA|TRBV25-1|NA
CASGRGAGEQFF
TGTGCCAGTGGAAGGGGGGCGGGTGAGCAGTTCTTC
>TRBJ2-3|NA|TRBV20-1|once
CSAHPSHGGTDTQYF
TGCAGTGCCCATCCTTCCCATGGGGGCACAGATACGCAGTATTTT
>TRBJ2-1|NA|TRBV7-2|NA
CASSFDQSYNEQFF
TGTGCCAGCAGCTTTGACCAGTCCTACAATGAGCAGTTCTTC
>TRBJ1-2|NA|TRBV15|NA
CATSTQATAYYGYTF
TGTGCCACCAGCACCCAAGCGACAGCCTACTATGGCTACACCTTC
>TRBJ1-4|NA|TRBV28|few
CASRQEKLFF
TGTGCCAGTAGACAGGAAAAACTGTTTTTT
>TRBJ2-3|NA|TRBV3-1|few
CASSQDQNTQYF
TGTGCCAGCAGCCAAGATCAGAATACGCAGTATTTT
>TRBJ2-4|NA|TRBV7-9|NA
CASSPQDGNIQYF
TGTGCCAGCAGCCCCCAGGACGGAAACATTCAGTACTTC
>TRBJ2-7|NA|TRBV7-2|NA
CAGSLGWIRGVGSYEQYF
TGTGCCGGCAGCTTAGGATGGATACGGGGAGTCGGTTCCTACGAGCAGTACTTC
>TRBJ2-3|NA|TRBV4-3|few
CASSRSSPSTDTQYF
TGCGCCAGCAGCCGTAGTAGCCCTAGCACAGATACGCAGTATTTT
>TRBJ2-3|NA|TRBV7-9|many
CASSQNEDTQYF
TGCGCCAGCAGCCAAAACGAAGATACGCAGTATTTT
>TRBJ2-7|NA|TRBV9|few
CASSPGGLYEQYF
TGTGCCAGCAGCCCAGGAGGGTTATACGAGCAGTACTTC
>TRBJ2-7|NA|TRBV4-1|NA
CASSQTFAFNSYEQYF
TGCGCCAGCAGCCAGACCTTTGCATTTAATTCCTACGAGCAGTACTTC
>TRBJ2-3|NA|TRBV15|NA
CATSRESTDTQYF
TGTGCCACCAGCAGAGAGAGCACAGATACGCAGTATTTT
>TRBJ1-2|NA|TRBV25-1|few
CASSPGLRNYGYTF
TGTGCCAGCTCCCCGGGACTGAGAAACTATGGCTACACCTTC
>TRBJ1-5|NA|TRBV29-1|NA
CSVRTGGQPQHF
TGCAGCGTCAGAACCGGGGGGCAGCCCCAGCATTTT
>TRBJ2-3|NA|TRBV4-1|NA
CASSQESYGVSTDTQYF
TGCGCCAGCAGCCAAGAATCGTATGGGGTTAGCACAGATACGCAGTATTTT
>TRBJ2-1|TRBD2|TRBV5-1|NA
CASSPSGGEYNEQFF
TGCGCCAGCAGCCCTAGCGGGGGGGAATACAATGAGCAGTTCTTC
>TRBJ1-1|NA|TRBV7-2|NA
CASSLGGRGWSAFF
TGTGCCAGCAGCTTAGGTGGACGCGGGTGGTCAGCTTTCTTT
>TRBJ2-7|TRBD2|TRBV11-3|NA
CASSSSYLAGGRNEQYF
TGTGCCAGCAGTTCCTCCTACTTAGCGGGGGGACGCAATGAGCAGTACTTC
>TRBJ1-2|TRBD1|TRBV5-6|few
CASSLGMETGGIYGYTF
TGTGCCAGCAGCTTGGGGATGGAGACAGGGGGAATCTATGGCTACACCTTC
>TRBJ2-3|NA|TRBV5-6|many
CASSQITDTQYF
TGTGCCAGCAGCCAGATCACAGATACGCAGTATTTT
>TRBJ2-5|NA|TRBV29-1|many
CSVPHGGETQYF
TGCAGCGTCCCTCATGGGGGCGAGACCCAGTACTTC
>TRBJ2-3|TRBD2|TRBV12-3/TRBV12-4|NA
CASRPGLAVTDAQYF
TGTGCCAGCAGACCGGGACTAGCGGTTACAGATGCGCAGTATTTT
>TRBJ2-5|NA|TRBV10-1|NA
CASIIDRVTWETQYF
TGCGCCAGCATCATAGACCGCGTCACCTGGGAGACCCAGTACTTC
>TRBJ2-1|NA|TRBV9|NA
CASSVAGTEQFF
TGTGCCAGCAGCGTAGCTGGGACGGAGCAGTTCTTC
>TRBJ1-2|TRBD1|TRBV12-3/TRBV12-4|once
CASSSWTGAGYTF
TGTGCCAGCAGTTCGTGGACAGGGGCGGGCTACACCTTC
>TRBJ1-5|NA|TRBV12-3/TRBV12-4|NA
CASSVQGHNQPQHF
TGTGCCAGCAGTGTCCAGGGCCATAATCAGCCCCAGCATTTT
>TRBJ2-1|NA|TRBV11-1|NA
CASIVEAGNNEQFF
TGTGCCAGCATCGTGGAAGCGGGTAACAATGAGCAGTTCTTC
>TRBJ1-5|TRBD1|TRBV9|NA
CASSPRDRGPDQPQHF
TGTGCCAGCAGCCCTCGGGACAGGGGGCCCGATCAGCCCCAGCATTTT
>TRBJ2-7|TRBD2|TRBV7-8|many
CASSLAGSGVSNEQYF
TGTGCCAGCAGCTTAGCGGGTAGCGGGGTTTCCAATGAGCAGTACTTC
>TRBJ1-1|NA|TRBV7-2|NA
CASSLERGSTEAFF
TGTGCCAGCAGCTTAGAGAGGGGGTCGACTGAAGCTTTCTTT
>TRBJ1-2|TRBD1|TRBV7-2|few
CASSSLGQAISYGYTF
TGTGCCAGCAGCTCTCTAGGACAGGCGATATCCTATGGCTACACCTTC